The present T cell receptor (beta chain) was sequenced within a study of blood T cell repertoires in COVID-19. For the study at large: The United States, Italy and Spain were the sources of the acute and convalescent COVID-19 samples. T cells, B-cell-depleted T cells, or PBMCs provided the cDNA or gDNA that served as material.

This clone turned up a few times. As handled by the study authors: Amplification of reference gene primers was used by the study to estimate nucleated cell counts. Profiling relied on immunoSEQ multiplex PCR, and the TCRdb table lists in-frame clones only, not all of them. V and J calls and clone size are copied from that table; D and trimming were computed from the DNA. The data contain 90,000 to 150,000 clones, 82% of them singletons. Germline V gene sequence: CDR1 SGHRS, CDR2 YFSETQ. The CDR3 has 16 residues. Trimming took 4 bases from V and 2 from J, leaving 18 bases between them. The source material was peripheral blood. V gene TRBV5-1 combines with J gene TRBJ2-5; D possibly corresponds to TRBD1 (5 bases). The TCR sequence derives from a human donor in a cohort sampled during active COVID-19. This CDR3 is CASSPTGWVGQETQYF. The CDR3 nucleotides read TGCGCCAGCAGCCCAACAGGATGGGTGGGTCAAGAGACCCAGTACTTC.